The rows below give T cell receptor beta chains drawn from one sample of a study of cytotoxic CD8 clonotypes in ibrutinib-treated CLL. The table came from immunoSEQ multiplex PCR; TCRdb's copy has only in-frame clones and leaves some out. The sample has 60,000 to 65,000 clones; around 52% are singletons. The source material was PBMCs, sampled after 12 months of ibrutinib treatment. Receptors originate from a human donor with chronic lymphocytic leukemia. Both conserved end residues are part of each CDR3. The D gene is left open where the match is weak. For some rows the clone size is stated as once, few or many, or as a class when expanded; others skip it.

cdr3_length | d_call | j_call | v_call | clone_size | cdr3_nt | cdr3_aa
15 | TRBD1 | TRBJ1-5 | TRBV6-5 | once | TGTGCCAGCAGTGGGGACAGGGGCCTCCATCAGCCCCAGCATTTT | CASSGDRGLHQPQHF
15 | - | TRBJ1-4 | TRBV5-1 | once | TGCGCCAGCAGCTTGGTGGGCACAGGGAATGAAAAACTGTTTTTT | CASSLVGTGNEKLFF
16 | TRBD2 | TRBJ2-2 | TRBV2 | few | TGTGCCAGCAGTGAGGGTAGCGGGGGGCACACCGGGGAGCTGTTTTTT | CASSEGSGGHTGELFF
15 | TRBD2 | TRBJ2-7 | TRBV30 | many | TGTGCCTGGAGCCGCATCTCGAGCGGGAGTAGCGAGCAGTACTTC | CAWSRISSGSSEQYF
13 | - | TRBJ1-6 | TRBV4-3 | - | TGCGCCAGCAGCCAAGTTGGGCATTCACCCCTCCACTTT | CASSQVGHSPLHF
14 | - | TRBJ1-1 | TRBV6-5 | few | TGTGCCAGCGGGCAAACTCAGGGGTGGACTGAAGCTTTCTTT | CASGQTQGWTEAFF
14 | TRBD2 | TRBJ2-1 | TRBV27 | - | TGTGCCAGCAGTTATCGCGGGAGGTTAAATGAGCAGTTCTTC | CASSYRGRLNEQFF
12 | - | TRBJ2-3 | TRBV19 | - | TGTGCCAGTAGTTATCCCACAGATACGCAGTATTTT | CASSYPTDTQYF
13 | - | TRBJ1-2 | TRBV28 | - | TGTGCCAGCAAAAGGCAGCTCCTAAAGGGCTACACCTTC | CASKRQLLKGYTF
16 | TRBD2 | TRBJ2-1 | TRBV5-1 | - | TGCGCCAGCAGCTTGAGGTCTAGCGGGGCTTACAATGAGCAGTTCTTC | CASSLRSSGAYNEQFF
13 | - | TRBJ2-7 | TRBV5-1 | few | TGCGCCAGCAGCTTGGACGGGAGTAGGGAGCAGTACTTC | CASSLDGSREQYF
17 | - | TRBJ2-2 | TRBV27 | - | TGTGCCAGCAGTTTACATTCGACAGGCGCGAACACCGGGGAGCTGTTTTTT | CASSLHSTGANTGELFF
15 | TRBD1 | TRBJ1-6 | TRBV4-1 | many | TGCGCCAGCAGCCAAGAGCGACAGGGATTCTCACCCCTCCACTTT | CASSQERQGFSPLHF
13 | - | TRBJ1-5 | TRBV2 | few | TGTGCCAGCTCTACCCGGGGAAATCAGCCCCAGCATTTT | CASSTRGNQPQHF
15 | TRBD1 | TRBJ1-5 | TRBV18 | - | TGTGCCAGCTCACCGGGACAGTCTAGCAATCAGCCCCAGCATTTT | CASSPGQSSNQPQHF
14 | - | TRBJ1-5 | TRBV6-5 | - | TGTGCCAGCAACGGGCAGATCTTTAACCAGCCCCAGCATTTT | CASNGQIFNQPQHF
12 | - | TRBJ2-7 | TRBV7-9 | - | TGTGCCAGCAGCTCCCTGGGCTACGAGCAGTACTTC | CASSSLGYEQYF
13 | - | TRBJ2-1 | TRBV7-9 | - | TGTGCCAGCAGCCCCTTCCCCTACAATGAGCAGTTCTTC | CASSPFPYNEQFF
13 | - | TRBJ2-3 | TRBV14 | few | TGTGCCAGCAGCCAAGAGCTAGTACATACGCAGTATTTT | CASSQELVHTQYF
21 | TRBD1 | TRBJ2-4 | TRBV4-1 | - | TGCGCCAGCAGCCCCTACCCCTTACAGGGGAGTGGAATATGGGCCAAAAACATTCAGTACTTC | CASSPYPLQGSGIWAKNIQYF
11 | - | TRBJ2-1 | TRBV19 | - | TGTGCCAGTGGGGGAGTTTATAAGCAGTTCTTC | CASGGVYKQFF
16 | TRBD1 | TRBJ1-1 | TRBV19 | few | TGTGCCAGTAGTATTCGGACAGGGGGCGTCGGAACTGAAGCTTTCTTT | CASSIRTGGVGTEAFF
15 | - | TRBJ2-3 | TRBV7-6 | - | TGTGCCAGCAGCCCAAGAATAGGTGGCACAGATACGCAGTATTTT | CASSPRIGGTDTQYF
14 | TRBD2 | TRBJ2-1 | TRBV18 | - | TGTGCCAGCTCACGAGCCGGGGGGTACAATGAGCAGTTCTTC | CASSRAGGYNEQFF
14 | - | TRBJ2-7 | TRBV9 | - | TGTGCCAGCAGCGTAGGGCTAATGGACTACGAGCAGTACTTC | CASSVGLMDYEQYF
15 | - | TRBJ2-5 | TRBV4-1 | few | TGCGCCAGCAGCCAAGTGGGGAGATTAGGAGAGACCCAGTACTTC | CASSQVGRLGETQYF
15 | TRBD2 | TRBJ2-1 | TRBV10-3 | - | TGTGCCATCAGTGACGAGGTGGGGGGGTACAATGAGCAGTTCTTC | CAISDEVGGYNEQFF
13 | TRBD1 | TRBJ2-7 | TRBV10-3 | - | TGTGCCATCAGGGACAGGGGGGTAGACGAGCAGTACTTC | CAIRDRGVDEQYF
15 | - | TRBJ1-4 | TRBV19 | - | TGTGCCAGTAGTACTAGGTATTGGAGGGAAGAAAAACTGTTTTTT | CASSTRYWREEKLFF
13 | - | TRBJ2-7 | TRBV7-9 | - | TGTGCCAGCAGCCCTGTACGAGGCTACGAGCAGTACTTC | CASSPVRGYEQYF
18 | TRBD2 | TRBJ2-1 | TRBV28 | - | TGTGCCAGCAGTAGCCCTTTTAGCGGGAGGGGCTCCTACAATGAGCAGTTCTTC | CASSSPFSGRGSYNEQFF
13 | TRBD2 | TRBJ2-1 | TRBV30 | - | TGTGCCTGTCCAACAGCGGGAGGGCGTGAGCAGTTCTTC | CACPTAGGREQFF
13 | TRBD1 | TRBJ2-7 | TRBV5-1 | - | TGCGCCAGCGCCGAAACAGGGGCTTTCGAGCAGTACTTC | CASAETGAFEQYF
15 | TRBD1 | TRBJ1-1 | TRBV5-6 | - | TGTGCCAGCAGCTTTTTCGACAGGGCGAACACTGAAGCTTTCTTT | CASSFFDRANTEAFF
14 | - | TRBJ2-2 | TRBV7-2 | - | TGTGCCAGCAGCTTAGACCGGAACACCGGGGAGCTGTTTTTT | CASSLDRNTGELFF
16 | - | TRBJ1-3 | TRBV2 | - | TGTGCCAGCAGTGCACACGCGCCAAGCTCTGGAAACACCATATATTTT | CASSAHAPSSGNTIYF
16 | TRBD2 | TRBJ2-1 | TRBV4-1 | - | TGCGCCACCCAAGGGAGCGCGACTAGCGGTAACAATGAGCAGTTCTTC | CATQGSATSGNNEQFF
14 | - | TRBJ2-1 | TRBV28 | - | TGTGCCAGCAGTTTTATGGGGGCTTACAATGAGCAGTTCTTC | CASSFMGAYNEQFF
14 | TRBD1 | TRBJ1-6 | TRBV28 | - | TGTGCCAGCAGGAAGGGGGCTGTCAATTCACCCCTCCACTTT | CASRKGAVNSPLHF
13 | - | TRBJ1-4 | TRBV30 | - | TGTGCCTGGGATCGGGGGGCGCAGGGAAAACTGTTTTTT | CAWDRGAQGKLFF
15 | - | TRBJ1-2 | TRBV18 | few | TGTGCCAGCTCACCACCAACTGGAGGGGAGGATGGCTACACCTTC | CASSPPTGGEDGYTF
13 | - | TRBJ1-2 | TRBV6-1 | many | TGTGCCAGCAAGGCGTGGGGTAGCTATGGCTACACCTTC | CASKAWGSYGYTF
16 | - | TRBJ2-6 | TRBV2 | - | TGTGCCAGAGCACGTGGCAGCAACTCTGGGGCCAACGTCCTGACTTTC | CARARGSNSGANVLTF
15 | - | TRBJ1-1 | TRBV18 | - | TGTGCCAGCTCACCACAGGGGAGTATGAACACTGAAGCTTTCTTT | CASSPQGSMNTEAFF
14 | - | TRBJ2-1 | TRBV15 | few | TGTGCCACCAGCAGAGATCGGGGTTTCAGCGAGCAGTTCTTC | CATSRDRGFSEQFF
13 | - | TRBJ2-7 | TRBV11-3 | - | TGTGCCAGCAGCTTAGATTCGAGTAGCCCACAGGCCTTC | CASSLDSSSPQAF
15 | TRBD1 | TRBJ1-3 | TRBV6-5 | - | TGTGCCAGCAGTTTGACAGGGCACTCTGGAAACACCATATATTTT | CASSLTGHSGNTIYF
13 | TRBD1 | TRBJ2-1 | TRBV2 | - | TGTGCCAGCAGTGGACAGGGGCCCAAGGGGCAGTTCTTC | CASSGQGPKGQFF
13 | - | TRBJ2-5 | TRBV9 | - | TGTGCCAGCAGCCCGGGACCACAAGGGACCCAGTACTTC | CASSPGPQGTQYF
10 | - | TRBJ2-1 | TRBV29-1 | - | TGCAGCGCCGCCTTCGTAGAGCAGTTCTTC | CSAAFVEQFF
17 | TRBD1 | TRBJ2-2 | TRBV6-4 | many | TGTGCCAGCAGTGTCGGGACAGGGGGTTACAACACCGGGGAGCTGTTTTTT | CASSVGTGGYNTGELFF
14 | - | TRBJ1-1 | TRBV10-2 | - | TGCGCCAGCGCAACAGGGTCTGGAAACACTGAAGCTTTCTTT | CASATGSGNTEAFF
14 | - | TRBJ2-7 | TRBV7-8 | few | TGTGCCAGCAGCTCGGACAGATTTTCCTACGAGCAGTACTTC | CASSSDRFSYEQYF
13 | - | TRBJ2-1 | TRBV5-4 | - | TGTGCCAGCAGTTCCGGGACCGACAATGAGCAGTTCTTC | CASSSGTDNEQFF
11 | - | TRBJ2-5 | TRBV28 | - | TGTGCCAGCGAAAGGGACCTCTCAGTTCACTTC | CASERDLSVHF